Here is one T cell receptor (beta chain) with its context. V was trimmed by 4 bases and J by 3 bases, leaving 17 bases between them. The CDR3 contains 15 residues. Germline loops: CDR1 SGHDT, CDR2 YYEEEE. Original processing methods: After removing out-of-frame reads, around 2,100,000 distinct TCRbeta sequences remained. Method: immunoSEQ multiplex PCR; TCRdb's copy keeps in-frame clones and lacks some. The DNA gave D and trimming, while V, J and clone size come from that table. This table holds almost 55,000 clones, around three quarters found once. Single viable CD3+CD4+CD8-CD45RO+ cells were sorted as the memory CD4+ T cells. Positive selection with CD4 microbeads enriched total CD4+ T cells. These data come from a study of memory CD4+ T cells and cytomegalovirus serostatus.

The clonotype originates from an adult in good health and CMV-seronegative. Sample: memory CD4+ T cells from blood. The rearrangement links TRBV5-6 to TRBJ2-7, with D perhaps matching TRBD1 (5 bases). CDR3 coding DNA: TGTGCCAGCAGCACGTACGCTTTAGGGGTCTACGAGCAGTACTTC. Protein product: CASSTYALGVYEQYF.